In its sample, the clone carrying this T cell receptor beta chain was seen a few times. The germline V gene encodes CDR1 LGHNA and CDR2 YSLEER. CDR3 length: 15 amino acids. V was trimmed by 0 bases and J by 4 bases, leaving 12 bases between them. The record originates from a study of identical twins. Template switching added a universal primer binding site, and final cDNA carried unique molecular identifiers. TCRdb itself ran the 5' RACE reads through MiXCR, one entry per CDR3 protein. This repertoire shows a few hundred thousand distinct CDR3 sequences, more than 9.5% found once; its top ten account for 4% to 5%. The same specimen was also included in a second study, on yellow fever vaccine responses in identical twins.

This receptor was identified in a woman younger than 30 in good health. The chain uses TRBV4-3 and TRBJ1-2, with a possible D match to TRBD1 (5 bases). Input material: memory (CD45RO+) T cells sorted from blood. CDR3 loop: CASSQEGGVGYGYTF. CDR3 bases: TGCGCCAGCAGCCAAGAGGGAGGGGTCGGCTATGGCTACACCTTC.